This note documents a single TCR beta chain sequence. Its target is not known. The data are from a study of beta chain features in type 1 diabetes. Overall study findings and caveats: Patients' naive, central memory and Treg TCRB repertoires seemed closer to one another than those of healthy donors. At VDJ recombination sites, type 1 diabetes patients had fewer insertions and more deleted nucleotides.

The study reverse transcribed the entire isolated RNA, so it sequenced expressed TCRB transcripts. Libraries were prepared by immunoSEQ multiplex PCR; TCRdb keeps only in-frame clonotypes and omits some of them. The sample carries 250,000 to 350,000 clones, approximately 14% recorded once. The J segment lost 7 bases and the V segment lost 5 bases, leaving 7 bases of the junction unmatched. CDR3 length: 15 residues. Germline CDR1 and CDR2: SGHTA and FQGNSA. Populations isolated by sorting all had purity greater than 95%. Sequencing was performed on central memory CD4+ T cells from blood. V usage is TRBV7-2 and J usage is TRBJ2-2, with 10 bases matching TRBD2. The TCR sequence derives from a man in his thirties or forties in good health. CDR3 DNA: TGTGCCAGCAGCCGGTTACTAGCGGGATACGGGGAGCTGTTTTTT. The encoded protein is CASSRLLAGYGELFF.